The present T cell receptor beta chain was sequenced within a study of technical replicates of blood from a few donors. The CDR3 is 13 residues long. Germline loops: CDR1 MDHEN, CDR2 SYDVKM. Trimming took off 5 bases at V and 1 base at J, with 8 bases between the two ends. Assay used: immunoSEQ multiplex PCR; TCRdb lists only in-frame clones, some missing. The table includes fewer than 70,000 clones, about 95% detected once. J is TRBJ1-1 and V is TRBV28; D might be TRBD1 (5 bases). The origin of this receptor is a human donor in good health. The sample taken for sequencing was T cells isolated from PBMCs. The chain's CDR3 is CASSTTGNTEAFF. DNA of the CDR3: TGTGCCAGCAGTACCACAGGGAACACTGAAGCTTTCTTT.